This T cell receptor (beta chain) originates from a study of T cell repertoires in cytomegalovirus infection. Study-wide background: Signatures in public TCR beta sequences pointed to both CMV infection and matching HLA type.

Study results and limitations: HLA-C-restricted, CMV-specific TCR beta clonotypes were dominant ex vivo.

V shed 0 bases and J shed 8 bases, with 13 bases lying between them. The CDR3 contains 14 residues. CDR1 and CDR2 from the germline V gene are SGHDN and FVKESK. Note on this clonotype: Its antigen is not identified.

TCRdb reanalysed the reads using MiXCR and keeps one entry per CDR3 protein. In the table there are almost 550,000 distinct CDR3 sequences, 16% of which are singletons. Sequenced: CD8+ T cells from PBMCs. The receptor was derived from a human donor in good health (CMV status not recorded). Some clones in this sample may be carry-over from other donors' samples. The chain links TRBV14 to TRBJ1-2; D is ambiguous. Written as DNA, the CDR3 is TGTGCCAGCAGCCAAGATTACACAGCGTGGGGCTACACCTTC. As protein: CASSQDYTAWGYTF.